This is a list of T cell receptor beta chains from one sample in a study of blood T cell repertoires in COVID-19. TCRdb keeps only in-frame clones here, not all; method: immunoSEQ multiplex PCR. There are around 360,000 clones in the sample; roughly 90% occur only once, and around 3% lies in the top ten. Sequenced material: PBMCs or T cells enriched from blood (not recorded which). Every receptor here comes from a woman under 40 who had recovered from COVID-19. Both conserved end residues are part of each CDR3. The order of the fields is clone size, V gene, J gene, D gene, CDR3 protein, CDR3 DNA. D genes are given only for firm matches. Size tells how often a clone was seen (once, few, many) or the class of an expanded clone, and some rows leave it out.

NA	TRBV30	TRBJ1-2	TRBD1	CAWTGGNYGYTF	TGTGCCTGGACAGGGGGAAACTATGGCTACACCTTC
NA	TRBV7-9	TRBJ1-1	TRBD1	CASSQGADTNTEAFF	TGTGCCAGCAGCCAGGGGGCAGACACAAACACTGAAGCTTTCTTT
NA	TRBV11-2	TRBJ1-1	NA	CASSQTAGTEAFF	TGTGCCAGCAGCCAGACCGCAGGTACTGAAGCTTTCTTT
NA	TRBV5-3	TRBJ1-2	TRBD1	CARSLSHGQGADGYTF	TGTGCCAGAAGCTTGTCACACGGGCAGGGGGCTGACGGCTACACCTTC
NA	TRBV12-2	TRBJ1-4	NA	CASRSHGGQDRSRALPGFF	TGTGCAAGTCGCTCTCACGGGGGACAGGATCGTTCGCGGGCCCTCCCCGGGTTTTTT
few	TRBV7-2	TRBJ1-5	NA	CASSVTGPYQPQHF	TGTGCCAGCAGCGTAACAGGGCCATATCAGCCCCAGCATTTT
NA	TRBV5-1	TRBJ1-1	NA	CASSFEGVNTEAFF	TGCGCCAGCAGCTTCGAAGGGGTGAACACTGAAGCTTTCTTT
NA	TRBV24-1	TRBJ2-1	NA	CATSDVTAGPYRSYNEQFF	TGTGCCACCAGTGATGTAACGGCAGGTCCCTACCGCTCCTACAATGAGCAGTTCTTC
NA	TRBV6-5	TRBJ1-6	TRBD1	CASRPGTGFNSPLHF	TGTGCCAGCAGACCGGGGACAGGGTTTAATTCACCCCTCCACTTT
NA	TRBV7-9	TRBJ2-3	NA	CASSPSAGGTQYF	TGTGCCAGCAGCCCCTCGGCCGGGGGTACGCAGTATTTT
NA	TRBV5-1	TRBJ1-5	NA	CASSLTGNQPQHF	TGCGCCAGCAGCTTAACAGGGAATCAGCCCCAGCATTTT
NA	TRBV7-7	TRBJ2-3	NA	CASSLSGTVGDTQYF	TGTGCTAGCAGCTTAAGTGGCACAGTCGGAGATACGCAGTATTTT
NA	TRBV7-9	TRBJ1-2	TRBD1	CASSATGGSVDGYTF	TGTGCCAGCAGCGCGACAGGGGGCTCGGTCGATGGCTACACCTTC
NA	TRBV29-1	TRBJ2-5	TRBD1	CSVSTGVLETQYF	TGCAGCGTCTCGACAGGGGTTCTCGAGACCCAGTACTTC
NA	TRBV19	TRBJ2-7	TRBD2	CASSILAGVDEQYF	TGTGCCAGTAGTATATTAGCGGGAGTTGACGAGCAGTACTTC
NA	TRBV6-5	TRBJ2-3	TRBD1	CASRSTGVIPDTQYF	TGTGCCAGCAGGTCGACAGGGGTTATTCCAGATACGCAGTATTTT
once	TRBV3-1/TRBV3-2	TRBJ1-2	NA	CASSENGLYGYTF	TGTGCCAGCAGCGAAAACGGACTCTATGGCTACACCTTC
once	TRBV5-1	TRBJ2-7	NA	CASSLASQYVQYF	TGCGCCAGCAGCTTGGCTTCCCAGTACGTGCAGTACTTC
NA	TRBV11-2	TRBJ2-5	NA	CASSRNQGFQETQYF	TGTGCCAGCAGCCGAAATCAGGGGTTCCAAGAGACCCAGTACTTC
NA	TRBV5-4	TRBJ2-1	NA	CASSLVGGNSYNEQFF	TGTGCCAGCAGCTTGGTAGGCGGGAACTCCTACAATGAGCAGTTCTTC
NA	TRBV27	TRBJ1-3	NA	CASGSRAGGNTIYF	TGTGCCAGCGGTTCGAGGGCCGGCGGAAACACCATATATTTT
NA	TRBV30	TRBJ1-1	NA	CAWSVGQGSREAFF	TGTGCCTGGAGTGTGGGGCAGGGGTCCCGTGAAGCTTTCTTT
NA	TRBV24-1	TRBJ2-5	TRBD2	CATSDSRASGRAGETQYF	TGTGCCACCAGTGATAGTCGGGCTAGCGGGAGGGCTGGTGAGACCCAGTACTTC
NA	TRBV7-3	TRBJ1-6	NA	CASSLTGYNSPLHF	TGTGCCAGCAGCTTGACAGGCTATAATTCACCCCTCCACTTT
NA	TRBV27	TRBJ1-3	NA	CASSLSYNSGNTIYF	TGTGCCAGCAGTTTATCTTACAACTCTGGAAACACCATATATTTT
NA	TRBV7-7	TRBJ2-2	NA	CASSSGLLNTGELFF	TGTGCTAGCAGCTCCGGACTATTGAACACCGGGGAGCTGTTTTTT
NA	TRBV18	TRBJ2-7	NA	CASSPELGPAGSNEQYF	TGTGCCAGCTCACCGGAATTGGGACCCGCGGGAAGCAACGAGCAGTACTTC
NA	TRBV27	TRBJ1-5	NA	CASSLVPPGSTYQPQHF	TGTGCCAGCAGTTTGGTCCCGCCGGGGTCGACGTATCAGCCCCAGCATTTT
NA	TRBV7-3	TRBJ2-1	NA	CASSPDSVVEQFF	TGTGCCAGCAGCCCTGACAGCGTAGTTGAGCAGTTCTTC
once	TRBV9	TRBJ2-3	NA	CASSLGLRGDTQYF	TGTGCCAGCAGCTTAGGACTGAGGGGGGATACGCAGTATTTT
NA	TRBV20-1	TRBJ2-5	TRBD2	CSASERGGRETQYF	TGCAGTGCTAGTGAGCGGGGGGGCCGGGAGACCCAGTACTTC
NA	TRBV19	TRBJ1-5	TRBD1	CASRLTGGPNQPQHF	TGTGCCAGTAGGTTGACAGGGGGCCCCAATCAGCCCCAGCATTTT
once	TRBV5-1	TRBJ2-7	TRBD1	CASRTGTGPYEQYF	TGCGCCAGCAGAACAGGGACAGGTCCCTACGAGCAGTACTTC
NA	TRBV7-9	TRBJ2-6	TRBD2	CASSSWTGGSSGANVLTF	TGTGCCAGCAGCTCCTGGACGGGGGGGAGCTCTGGGGCCAACGTCCTGACTTTC
NA	TRBV5-1	TRBJ2-7	TRBD2	CASSSPSGDYEQYF	TGCGCCAGCAGCTCCCCTAGCGGGGACTACGAGCAGTACTTC
NA	TRBV15	TRBJ1-1	TRBD1	CATSRDHGTDRAFF	TGTGCCACCAGCAGAGATCACGGGACAGATCGAGCTTTCTTT
NA	TRBV6-5	TRBJ1-1	NA	CASLVGRGNTEAFF	TGTGCCAGCCTGGTAGGAAGGGGGAACACTGAAGCTTTCTTT